This T cell receptor beta chain was sequenced during a study of graft-versus-host responses after intestinal transplantation. About the study: Recipients obtained multivisceral, liver-intestinal, or isolated intestinal transplants. Overall study findings and caveats: After transplant, early declines in HvG clones were associated with peak levels of circulating GvH clones.

CDR3 length equals 14 residues. V lost 7 bases to trimming and J lost 3 bases, with 16 bases between them. CDR1 is SQVTM, CDR2 ANQGSEA, per germline. Here immunoSEQ multiplex PCR was the method, and the copy in TCRdb shows in-frame clones only, minus some. There are approximately 86,000 clones in the sample; under 95% occur only once, and about 0.44% lies in the top ten. For this clone: Antigen: not known.

The chain carries TRBV29-1 and TRBJ2-1, with a possible D match to TRBD2 (7 bases). Here the sequenced sample was unstimulated CD8+ T cells sorted from spleen or lymph node cells, taken before transplant. The sequence came from a human donor who was the organ donor for an intestinal transplant. Here the CDR3 reads CSAGRGPGYNEQFF. In DNA form, the CDR3 reads TGCAGCGCTGGGCGGGGGCCCGGCTACAATGAGCAGTTCTTC.